This is a list of T cell receptor beta chains from one sample in a study of blood T cell repertoires in COVID-19. Clones were read by immunoSEQ multiplex PCR, and TCRdb kept only the in-frame ones, dropping some. The data show about 150,000 clones, about four fifths seen once. Sequencing used peripheral blood. These receptors were obtained from a woman aged 55-69 years with acute or convalescent COVID-19. The conserved cysteine and the conserved F or W are not part of the CDR3 here. Each record gives: J gene, V gene, clone size, CDR3 protein. Size values are once, few and many counts, or a class for expanded clones, and some rows have none.

J: TRBJ1-5
V: TRBV3-1/TRBV3-2
size: NA
CDR3: ASSQGGHINQPQH

J: TRBJ1-3
V: TRBV9
size: once
CDR3: ASSVDGTASSGNTIY

J: TRBJ1-6
V: TRBV6-5
size: once
CDR3: ASRETVNNSPLH

J: TRBJ1-2
V: TRBV6-5
size: NA
CDR3: ASSYGTIYGYT

J: TRBJ2-5
V: TRBV5-1
size: NA
CDR3: ASSLEQIQETQY

J: TRBJ1-4
V: TRBV28
size: NA
CDR3: ASTQYRGGLGKLF

J: TRBJ1-1
V: TRBV19
size: NA
CDR3: ATNSYGSRDTEAF

J: TRBJ1-6
V: TRBV19
size: NA
CDR3: ASSIAQGRNSPLH

J: TRBJ1-2
V: TRBV4-1
size: NA
CDR3: ASSQGPGGTNYGYT

J: TRBJ2-1
V: TRBV18
size: NA
CDR3: ASSPQGQYNEQF

J: TRBJ2-5
V: TRBV19
size: NA
CDR3: ASSTWGPGETQY

J: TRBJ1-4
V: TRBV5-1
size: NA
CDR3: ASSLGLGTNEKLF

J: TRBJ1-2
V: TRBV6-1
size: NA
CDR3: ASSEAPGGYGYT

J: TRBJ2-3
V: TRBV18
size: NA
CDR3: ASSPTSGGAYTQY

J: TRBJ2-3
V: TRBV6-1
size: NA
CDR3: ASSDWSGGRRDTQY

J: TRBJ1-6
V: TRBV27
size: few
CDR3: ASRSSYNSPLH

J: TRBJ1-2
V: TRBV28
size: NA
CDR3: ASSLGGAVYGYT

J: TRBJ1-1
V: TRBV6-5
size: NA
CDR3: ASSSRGKKGNTEAF

J: TRBJ2-7
V: TRBV5-1
size: NA
CDR3: ASRKGQGAYEQY

J: TRBJ1-1
V: TRBV11-3
size: NA
CDR3: ASSPGTASTEAF

J: TRBJ1-2
V: TRBV24-1
size: NA
CDR3: ATSDLSYNYGYT

J: TRBJ2-3
V: TRBV7-2
size: NA
CDR3: ASSLALVWSGGKPDTQY

J: TRBJ2-2
V: TRBV5-4
size: once
CDR3: ASRLTSGYTGELF

J: TRBJ1-2
V: TRBV19
size: NA
CDR3: ASSILSAGADNYGYT

J: TRBJ1-1
V: TRBV20-1
size: NA
CDR3: SAKSGGEAF

J: TRBJ1-2
V: TRBV6-5
size: NA
CDR3: ASSSAGYDYGYT

J: TRBJ1-2
V: TRBV7-2
size: once
CDR3: ASSLSQGYGYT

J: TRBJ2-6
V: TRBV6-5
size: NA
CDR3: ASSPRSSGANVLT

J: TRBJ2-3
V: TRBV2
size: NA
CDR3: ASGGKRGSTDTQY

J: TRBJ1-1
V: TRBV5-1
size: NA
CDR3: ASSLDRVELEAF

J: TRBJ2-3
V: TRBV7-3
size: NA
CDR3: ASGTGGSDTQY

J: TRBJ2-5
V: TRBV6-6
size: NA
CDR3: ASSHGGQETQY

J: TRBJ1-1
V: TRBV10-1
size: NA
CDR3: ASSEGGRERTEAF

J: TRBJ2-3
V: TRBV4-2
size: once
CDR3: ASSQGIAGGQGDTQY

J: TRBJ2-1
V: TRBV10-3
size: NA
CDR3: AISDRIGLAGGLSYNEQF

J: TRBJ1-5
V: TRBV11-3
size: NA
CDR3: ASSSDRVSNQPQH

J: TRBJ1-5
V: TRBV6-5
size: NA
CDR3: ASRMTGFSNQPQH

J: TRBJ1-4
V: TRBV5-1
size: NA
CDR3: ASSLAGGDEKLF

J: TRBJ2-1
V: TRBV7-3
size: once
CDR3: ASSLPPGLAGGPGYNEQF

J: TRBJ1-6
V: TRBV27
size: NA
CDR3: ASRRESLTPLH

J: TRBJ2-3
V: TRBV5-1
size: NA
CDR3: ASSTMGGGPGEGTDTQY

J: TRBJ2-1
V: TRBV4-2
size: NA
CDR3: ASSSQTSGGPTTYNEQF

J: TRBJ1-1
V: TRBV7-8
size: NA
CDR3: ASSSREGNTEAF

J: TRBJ1-2
V: TRBV12-3/TRBV12-4
size: NA
CDR3: ASSQNSYGYT

J: TRBJ2-5
V: TRBV7-2
size: NA
CDR3: ASGKGGGVETQY

J: TRBJ1-1
V: TRBV27
size: NA
CDR3: ASSPQQKMNTEAF

J: TRBJ2-5
V: TRBV7-3
size: NA
CDR3: ASSPASGVQETQY

J: TRBJ2-6
V: TRBV19
size: NA
CDR3: ATKVNRGPGANVLT

J: TRBJ2-3
V: TRBV30
size: NA
CDR3: AWSVTGVSTDTQY